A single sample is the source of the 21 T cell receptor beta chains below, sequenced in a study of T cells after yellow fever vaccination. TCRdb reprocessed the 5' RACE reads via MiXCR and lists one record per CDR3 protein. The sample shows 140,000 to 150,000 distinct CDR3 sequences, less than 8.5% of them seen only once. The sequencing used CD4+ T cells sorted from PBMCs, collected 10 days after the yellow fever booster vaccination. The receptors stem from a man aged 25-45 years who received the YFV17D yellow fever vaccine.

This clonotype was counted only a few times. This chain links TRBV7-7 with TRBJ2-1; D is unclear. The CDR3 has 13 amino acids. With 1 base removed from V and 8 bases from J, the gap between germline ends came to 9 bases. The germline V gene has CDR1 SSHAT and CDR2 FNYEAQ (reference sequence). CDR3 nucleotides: TGTGCCAGCAGCTTAGATGTATCGGATGAGCAGTTCTTC. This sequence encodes CASSLDVSDEQFF.

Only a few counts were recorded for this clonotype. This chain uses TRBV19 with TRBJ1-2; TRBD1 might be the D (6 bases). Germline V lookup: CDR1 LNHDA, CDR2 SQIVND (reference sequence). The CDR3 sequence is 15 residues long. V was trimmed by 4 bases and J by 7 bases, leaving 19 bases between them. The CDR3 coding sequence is TGTGCCAGTAGTAAGACAGGAAGAGTGGTTGGTGGCTACACCTTC. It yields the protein CASSKTGRVVGGYTF.

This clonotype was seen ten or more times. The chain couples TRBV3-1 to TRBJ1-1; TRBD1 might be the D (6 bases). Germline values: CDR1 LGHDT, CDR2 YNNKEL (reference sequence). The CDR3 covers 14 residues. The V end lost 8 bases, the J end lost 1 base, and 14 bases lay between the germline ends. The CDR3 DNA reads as TGTGCCAGCGGCATCCAGGGGTGGAACACTGAAGCTTTCTTT. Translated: CASGIQGWNTEAFF. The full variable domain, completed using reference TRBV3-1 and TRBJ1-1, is DTAVSQTPKYLVTQMGNDKSIKCEQNLGHDTMYWYKQDSKKFLKIMFSYNNKELIINETVPNRFSPKSPDKAHLNLHINSLELGDSAVYFCASGIQGWNTEAFFGQGTRLTVV.

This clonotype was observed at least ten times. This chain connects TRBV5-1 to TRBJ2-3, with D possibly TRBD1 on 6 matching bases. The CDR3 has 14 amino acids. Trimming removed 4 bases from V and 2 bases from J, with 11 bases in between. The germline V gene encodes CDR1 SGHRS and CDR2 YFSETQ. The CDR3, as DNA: TGCGCCAGCAGCCACAGGACAGACACAGATACGCAGTATTTT. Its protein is CASSHRTDTDTQYF.

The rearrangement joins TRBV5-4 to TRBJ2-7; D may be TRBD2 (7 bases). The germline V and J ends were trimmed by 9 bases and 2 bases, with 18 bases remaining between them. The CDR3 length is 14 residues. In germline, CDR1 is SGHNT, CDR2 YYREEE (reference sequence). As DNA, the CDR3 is TGTGCCACCTCACTAGGGGGGGGGACCTACGAGCAGTACTTC. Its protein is CATSLGGGTYEQYF. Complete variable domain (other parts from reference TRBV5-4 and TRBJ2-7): ETGVTQSPTHLIKTRGQQVTLRCSSQSGHNTVSWYQQALGQGPQFIFQYYREEENGRGNFPPRFSGLQFPNYSSELNVNALELDDSALYLCATSLGGGTYEQYFGPGTRLTVT.

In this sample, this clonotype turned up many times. The DNA of the CDR3 is TGCAGTGCTAAGCGGACTAGCGGTATAAAAAACATTCAGTACTTC. It yields the protein CSAKRTSGIKNIQYF. This sequence joins TRBV20-1 and TRBJ2-4, with TRBD2 matching over 10 bases. Germline V gives CDR1 DFQATT, CDR2 SNEGSKA (reference sequence). The CDR3 is made up of 15 amino acids. V shed 4 bases, J shed 4 bases, and the junction held 7 bases outside the gene matches.

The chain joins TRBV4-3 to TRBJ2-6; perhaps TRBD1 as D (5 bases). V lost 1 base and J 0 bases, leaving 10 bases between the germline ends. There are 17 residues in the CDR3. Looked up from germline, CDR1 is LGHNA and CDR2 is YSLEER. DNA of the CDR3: TGCGCCAGCAGCCAAGCCTACGACAGCTCTGGGGCCAACGTCCTGACTTTC. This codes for CASSQAYDSSGANVLTF.

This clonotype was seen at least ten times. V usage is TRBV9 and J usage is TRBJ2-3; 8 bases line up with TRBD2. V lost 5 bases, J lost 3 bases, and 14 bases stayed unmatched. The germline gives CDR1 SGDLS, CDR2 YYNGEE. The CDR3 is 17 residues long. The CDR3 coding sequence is TGTGCCAGCAGTCGCAGGGGTAAGAGCGGGGGAACAGATACGCAGTATTTT. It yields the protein CASSRRGKSGGTDTQYF.

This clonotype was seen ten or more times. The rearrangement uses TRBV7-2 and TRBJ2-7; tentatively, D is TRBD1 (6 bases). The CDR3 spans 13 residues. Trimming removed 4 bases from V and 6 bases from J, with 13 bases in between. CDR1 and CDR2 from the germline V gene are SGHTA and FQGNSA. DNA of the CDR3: TGTGCCAGCAGCTGGGGGACAACTGGCGAGCAGTACTTC. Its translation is CASSWGTTGEQYF.

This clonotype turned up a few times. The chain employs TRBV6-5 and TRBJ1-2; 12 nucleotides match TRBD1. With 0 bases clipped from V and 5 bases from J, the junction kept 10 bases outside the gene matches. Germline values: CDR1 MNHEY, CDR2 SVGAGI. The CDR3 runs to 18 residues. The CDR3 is CASSYSVGQGALRYGYTF. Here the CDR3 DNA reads TGTGCCAGCAGTTACTCGGTGGGACAGGGGGCGCTTCGATATGGCTACACCTTC.

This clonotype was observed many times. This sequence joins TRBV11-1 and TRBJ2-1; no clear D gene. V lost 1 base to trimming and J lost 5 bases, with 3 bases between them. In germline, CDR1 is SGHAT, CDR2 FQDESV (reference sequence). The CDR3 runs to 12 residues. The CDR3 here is CASSLEHNEQFF. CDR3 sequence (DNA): TGTGCCAGCAGCTTAGAGCACAATGAGCAGTTCTTC.

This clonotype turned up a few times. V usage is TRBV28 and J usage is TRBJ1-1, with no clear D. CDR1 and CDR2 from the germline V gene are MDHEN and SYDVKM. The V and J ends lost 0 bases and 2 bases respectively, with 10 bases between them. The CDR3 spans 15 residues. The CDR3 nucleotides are TGTGCCAGCAGTTTATGGCTGGGAATAAACACTGAAGCTTTCTTT. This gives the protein CASSLWLGINTEAFF.

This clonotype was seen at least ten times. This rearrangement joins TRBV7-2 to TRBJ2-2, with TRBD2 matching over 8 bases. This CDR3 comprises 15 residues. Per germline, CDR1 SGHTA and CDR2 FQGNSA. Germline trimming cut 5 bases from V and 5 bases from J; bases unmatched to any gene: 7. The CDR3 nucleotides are TGTGCCAGCAGCCTCGGGACTAGATGGACCGGGGAGCTGTTTTTT. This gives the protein CASSLGTRWTGELFF. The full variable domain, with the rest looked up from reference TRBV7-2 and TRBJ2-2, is GAGVSQSPSNKVTEKGKDVELRCDPISGHTALYWYRQSLGQGLEFLIYFQGNSAPDKSGLPSDRFSAERTGGSVSTLTIQRTQQEDSAVYLCASSLGTRWTGELFFGEGSRLTVL.

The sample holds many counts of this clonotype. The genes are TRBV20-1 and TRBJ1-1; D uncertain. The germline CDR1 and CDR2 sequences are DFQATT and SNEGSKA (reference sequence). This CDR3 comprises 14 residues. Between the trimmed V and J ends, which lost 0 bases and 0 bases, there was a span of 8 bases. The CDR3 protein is CSARDIQMNTEAFF. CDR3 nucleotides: TGCAGTGCTAGAGATATCCAGATGAACACTGAAGCTTTCTTT.

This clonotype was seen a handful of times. The CDR3 here is CASSLAATSSYTGSYEQYF. The CDR3 DNA reads as TGTGCCAGCAGCTTAGCTGCGACTAGCTCATACACGGGATCCTACGAGCAGTACTTC. The chain recombines TRBV7-2 with TRBJ2-7, with TRBD2 identical over 7 bases. V shed 0 bases and J 1 base; nucleotides not matched to a gene: 15. The CDR3 totals 19 residues. Germline lookup yields CDR1 SGHTA and CDR2 FQGNSA.

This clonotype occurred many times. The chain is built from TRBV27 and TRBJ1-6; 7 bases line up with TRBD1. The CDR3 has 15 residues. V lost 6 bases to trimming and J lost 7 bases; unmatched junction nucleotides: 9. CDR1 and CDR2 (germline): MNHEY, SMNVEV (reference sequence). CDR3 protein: CASSLAQGRNSPLHF. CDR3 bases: TGTGCCAGCAGCCTCGCACAGGGGCGAAATTCACCCCTCCACTTT.

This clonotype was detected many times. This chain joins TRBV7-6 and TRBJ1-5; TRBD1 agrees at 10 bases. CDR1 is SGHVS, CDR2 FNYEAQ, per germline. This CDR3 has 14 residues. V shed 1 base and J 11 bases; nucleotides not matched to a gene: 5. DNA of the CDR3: TGTGCCAGCAGCTTAGGGACAGGGGGGGAGGCCCAGCATTTT. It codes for CASSLGTGGEAQHF.

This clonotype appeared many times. The CDR3 DNA sequence: TGTGCCAGCAGATTGGACGGGAACATTCAGTACTTC. Amino acids: CASRLDGNIQYF. J is TRBJ2-4 and V is TRBV12-3 or TRBV12-4; no clear D gene. The CDR3 has 12 residues. The germline V and J ends were trimmed by 6 bases and 7 bases, with 10 bases remaining between them.

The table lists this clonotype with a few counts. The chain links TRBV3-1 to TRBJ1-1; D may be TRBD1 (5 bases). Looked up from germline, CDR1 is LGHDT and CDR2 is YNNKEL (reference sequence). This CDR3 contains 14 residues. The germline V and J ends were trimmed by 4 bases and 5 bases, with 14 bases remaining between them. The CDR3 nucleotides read TGTGCCAGCAGCCCCGGGACCGGGGGAACTGAAGCTTTCTTT. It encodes CASSPGTGGTEAFF.

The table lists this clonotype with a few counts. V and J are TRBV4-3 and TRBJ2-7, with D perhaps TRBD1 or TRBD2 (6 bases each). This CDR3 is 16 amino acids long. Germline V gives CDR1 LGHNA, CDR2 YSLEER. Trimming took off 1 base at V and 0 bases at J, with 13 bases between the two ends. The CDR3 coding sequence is TGCGCCAGCAGCCAAGGGAAGGGGGGCTTCTCCTACGAGCAGTACTTC. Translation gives CASSQGKGGFSYEQYF.

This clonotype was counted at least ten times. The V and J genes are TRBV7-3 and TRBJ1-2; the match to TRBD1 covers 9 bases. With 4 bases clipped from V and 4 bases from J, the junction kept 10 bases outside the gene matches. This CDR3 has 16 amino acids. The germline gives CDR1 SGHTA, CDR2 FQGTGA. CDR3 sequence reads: CASSCSRQGDIYGYTF. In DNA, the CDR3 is TGTGCCAGCAGCTGCTCGCGACAGGGGGATATCTATGGCTACACCTTC.